A selection of T cell receptor beta chains follows, all from one sample in a study of blood T cell repertoires in COVID-19. TCRdb keeps only in-frame clones here, not all; method: immunoSEQ multiplex PCR. Of more than 250,000 clones listed, around 89% are singletons. The sequencing sample was made of peripheral blood. Receptors were obtained from a woman younger than 45 with COVID-19, enrolled during active disease. Each CDR3 is given with its conserved first and last residue. The D gene is left open where the match is weak. Some rows have no size entry. The others give once, few or many, or a class for an expanded clone.

>.|TRBJ2-1|TRBD2|TRBV10-3
TGTGCCATCAGTGAAGCACTAGCGGGGAACTACAATGAGCAGTTCTTC
CAISEALAGNYNEQFF
>.|TRBJ1-6|.|TRBV4-2
TGTGCCAGCAGCCAAGAGGGCCGCGGGAATTCACCCCTCCACTTT
CASSQEGRGNSPLHF
>once|TRBJ2-3|.|TRBV9
TGTGCCAGCAGCGTAGTGTCAGGGGCCGGAGATACGCAGTATTTT
CASSVVSGAGDTQYF
>.|TRBJ1-6|.|TRBV28
TGTGCCAGCAGTTTACCCCGCGGGGGGGTACTCAATTCACCCCTCCACTTT
CASSLPRGGVLNSPLHF
>.|TRBJ1-4|.|TRBV21-1
TGTGCCAACGGACTGGCTAATGAAAAACTGTTTTTT
CANGLANEKLFF
>.|TRBJ2-7|.|TRBV2
TGTGCCTCCAGCAAGGGGGTTGGGTCCAAATCCTACGAGCAGTACTTC
CASSKGVGSKSYEQYF
>once|TRBJ1-1|.|TRBV30
TGTGCCTGGAGTGAGGGGACAAACACTGAAGCTTTCTTT
CAWSEGTNTEAFF
>.|TRBJ2-5|.|TRBV7-9
TGTGCCAGCAGCTTAGAATATGAGACCCAGTACTTC
CASSLEYETQYF
>.|TRBJ2-1|TRBD2|TRBV18
TGTGCCAGCCACGGGCTAGCGGGGGGCAATGAGCAGTTCTTC
CASHGLAGGNEQFF
>.|TRBJ1-2|TRBD1|TRBV9
TGTGCCAGCAGCGTAAAGACCGGGACAGCCTATGGCTACACCTTC
CASSVKTGTAYGYTF
>.|TRBJ1-1|.|TRBV7-9
TGTGCCAGCGGCGAGGTGTACACTGAAGCTTTCTTT
CASGEVYTEAFF
>.|TRBJ2-3|.|TRBV4-2
TGTGCCAGCGCGTCCGGCGGGACAGATACGCAGTATTTT
CASASGGTDTQYF
>.|TRBJ1-6|.|TRBV4-3
TGCGCCAGCAGCCAAGTTCTAAGAGGTTCACCCCTCCACTTT
CASSQVLRGSPLHF
>.|TRBJ2-1|TRBD2|TRBV19
TGTGCCAGTACCCCACTAGCGGGGGGGTACAATGAGCAGTTCTTC
CASTPLAGGYNEQFF
>once|TRBJ2-3|.|TRBV4-1
TGCGCCAGCAGTTTGGGGCCGCGCACAGATACGCAGTATTTT
CASSLGPRTDTQYF
>.|TRBJ2-2|.|TRBV19
TGTGCCAGTAGAAACATACAGAACACCGGGGAGCTGTTTTTT
CASRNIQNTGELFF
>few|TRBJ1-1|TRBD1|TRBV27
TGTGCCAGCAGCTACATGGGACAGGGTAATGGGAACACTGAAGCTTTCTTT
CASSYMGQGNGNTEAFF
>.|TRBJ2-2|TRBD1|TRBV18
TGTGCCAGCTCACGTGCGGACAGGGGGCTTGGGGAGCTGTTTTTT
CASSRADRGLGELFF
>few|TRBJ2-7|TRBD1|TRBV7-6
TGTGCCAGCAGCTTAGGGCTGGGACAGGGGATGGGAGAGCAGTACTTC
CASSLGLGQGMGEQYF
>.|TRBJ2-5|TRBD1|TRBV24-1
TGTGCCACCAGTGAGTCCGGGACAGGGATCCAAGAGACCCAGTACTTC
CATSESGTGIQETQYF
>.|TRBJ2-1|.|TRBV7-2
TGTGCCAGCAGCCACGAGAGTATGGAGGGGGCGTACAATGAGCAGTTCTTC
CASSHESMEGAYNEQFF
>.|TRBJ1-1|.|TRBV4-1
TGCGCCAGCAGCTCGGGATGGGTGGGGAACACTGAAGCTTTCTTT
CASSSGWVGNTEAFF
>.|TRBJ2-1|.|TRBV19
TGTGCCAGTAGTCACGGGACCTACAATGAGCAGTTCTTC
CASSHGTYNEQFF
>.|TRBJ1-2|.|TRBV28
TGTGCCAGCAGTTTGGGGCCACAGTATGGCTACACCTTC
CASSLGPQYGYTF
>.|TRBJ1-1|TRBD1|TRBV3-1/TRBV3-2
TGTGCCAGCAGCCAACCCGGGACAGGGGGTCGCACTGAAGCTTTCTTT
CASSQPGTGGRTEAFF
>once|TRBJ2-2|TRBD2|TRBV11-2
TGTGCCAGCAGCTTAGCCGGGGGGTACACCGGGGAGCTGTTTTTT
CASSLAGGYTGELFF
>.|TRBJ1-1|.|TRBV6-5
TGTGCCAGCAGTTACGGGGGGATCATGAACACTGAAGCTTTCTTT
CASSYGGIMNTEAFF
>.|TRBJ1-6|TRBD1|TRBV6-5
TGTGCCAGCAGTTACGGGTGGGACAGGGTAAATTCACCCCTCCACTTT
CASSYGWDRVNSPLHF
>.|TRBJ2-4|TRBD1|TRBV7-8
TGTGCCAGCAGCTCGGGACAGGGACCGGGGATTTTCATTCAGTACTTC
CASSSGQGPGIFIQYF
>.|TRBJ2-2|TRBD2|TRBV3-1/TRBV3-2
TGTGCCAGCAGCCAACCCCTGGGGGGGGCGAACACCGGGGAGCTGTTTTTT
CASSQPLGGANTGELFF
>.|TRBJ1-4|.|TRBV6-2/TRBV6-3
TGTGCCAGCAGCCTGAGGACAGCTAATGAAAAACTGTTTTTT
CASSLRTANEKLFF
>.|TRBJ2-1|TRBD2|TRBV11-2
TGTGCCAGCAGCTTAGATCGGACTAGCGTCTATGAGCAGTTCTTC
CASSLDRTSVYEQFF
>.|TRBJ2-2|.|TRBV7-9
TGTGCCAGCAGCCCTTATAGGCAGGAAAACACCGGGGAGCTGTTTTTT
CASSPYRQENTGELFF
>.|TRBJ2-7|.|TRBV7-2
TGTGCCAGCAGCTCCGTCTACGATTACTACGAGCAGTACTTC
CASSSVYDYYEQYF
>.|TRBJ1-6|TRBD1|TRBV2
TGTGCCAGCACCACAGAAGGGACAGGGGCCTCACCCCTCCACTTT
CASTTEGTGASPLHF
>once|TRBJ1-2|TRBD1|TRBV4-3
TGCGCCAGCAGCCAAGAGTGGAGGACAGGGGGTTTATATGGCTACACCTTC
CASSQEWRTGGLYGYTF
>few|TRBJ2-2|.|TRBV7-8
TGTGCCAGCAGCTTTCTCGCGAACACCGGGGAGCTGTTTTTT
CASSFLANTGELFF
>.|TRBJ1-3|TRBD1|TRBV5-8
TGTGCCAGCAGCCCGTGGACAGGGCACTCTGGAAACACCATATATTTT
CASSPWTGHSGNTIYF
>.|TRBJ1-1|TRBD1|TRBV6-5
TGTGCCAGCGAAGGACAGGGGGTAGGTGAAGCTTTCTTT
CASEGQGVGEAFF
>.|TRBJ1-1|TRBD1|TRBV11-3
TGTGCCAGCAGCTCAACAGGGGGTGGAGTGGCTTTCTTT
CASSSTGGGVAFF
>.|TRBJ2-1|TRBD2|TRBV29-1
TGCAGCGTTGAGGGGACTAGCGGGACCTACAATGAGCAGTTCTTC
CSVEGTSGTYNEQFF